What follows describes a single T cell receptor beta chain. Treatment in this sample: randomized to nivolumab then ipilimumab (arm A) or the reverse (arm B). None of the patients previously received DNA-damaging chemotherapy. Live CD3+CD8+ CD19− CD56− cells were sorted from PBMCs. Produced via immunoSEQ multiplex PCR; TCRdb's table is partial and in-frame only. The sample carries around 40,000 clones, 86% recorded once. This sample was taken from a study of sequential checkpoint blockade in melanoma. Study summary: Arm A got nivolumab then ipilimumab; arm B the reverse, 1:1.

This sequence was found in a human donor with melanoma. The sequencing here drew on CD8+ T cells sorted from blood (inferred from file names), taken from a patient given nivolumab and ipilimumab in sequence.

The CDR3 region is CASSPGGYGYTF. CDR3 sequence (DNA): TGTGCCAGCAGCCCTGGCGGCTATGGCTACACCTTC. The V gene is TRBV9, the J gene TRBJ1-2; D is unclear. Germline V gene sequence: CDR1 SGDLS, CDR2 YYNGEE. The CDR3 runs 12 residues. Trimming removed 4 bases from V and 4 bases from J, with 8 bases in between.